Described below is a single T cell receptor beta chain sequence and its context. What it recognizes is unknown. Time point given: recipient sample about 28 days before transplant, after cytoreduction. In germline, CDR1 is MNHEY, CDR2 SMNVEV (reference sequence). The V gene end was trimmed by 6 bases and the J gene end by 4 bases; junction bases not matched to a gene: 10. CDR3 length: 15 residues. Assay used: immunoSEQ multiplex PCR; TCRdb lists only in-frame clones, some missing. The data contain 7,000 or so clones, around nine tenths of them seen just once; the ten biggest clones take up approximately 6.6%. This specimen belongs to a study of T cell clonotyping in hematopoietic cell transplantation. Background on the study: Recipients' pretransplant samples followed cytoreduction.

General study points: Without cell sorting, CD4 versus CD8 contributions remain unresolved. Recipient TCR diversity dropped after transplant; expanded clonotypes rose from day 30 to 180. Few recipient clonotypes overlapped donors; over 97% were de novo at given depth.

Sequenced here: peripheral blood mononuclear cells, sampled before stem cell transplant. The receptor was derived from a man aged 55 to 70 with acute myeloid leukemia. Some clones in this sample may be carry-over from other donors' samples. The chain has TRBV27 and TRBJ1-2, with 8 bases identical to TRBD1. The CDR3 reads CASRPGQAPFYGYTF. The CDR3 DNA follows: TGTGCCAGCAGACCGGGACAGGCCCCTTTCTATGGCTACACCTTC.